The TCR beta chain under discussion was sequenced for a study of T cell repertoires in ileal Crohn's disease. Study background: Approximately 35% were active smokers at surgery; median disease duration was approximately 7.3 years.

General study results and limits: Compared with CD4 T cells, sorted CD8 cells carried more expanded clones.

About this clone: Its antigen is unknown.

Profiled with immunoSEQ multiplex PCR; TCRdb holds only in-frame clones, not every one. This table holds approximately 7,700 clones, approximately 96% found once. This CDR3 spans 20 amino acids. Germline values: CDR1 SGDLS, CDR2 YYNGEE. The V gene end was trimmed by 0 bases and the J gene end by 4 bases; junction bases not matched to a gene: 13. The TCR was taken from an adult with Crohn's disease. This chain connects TRBV9 to TRBJ2-1; 13 positions match TRBD2. The specimen sequenced was ileal tissue. The chain's CDR3 is CASSVVGGLAGNPIYNEQFF. The CDR3 nucleotides read TGTGCCAGCAGCGTAGTTGGGGGACTAGCGGGGAACCCCATTTACAATGAGCAGTTCTTC.